The 21 T cell receptor beta chains given below trace back to one sample, sequenced in a study of regulatory T cells in long-lasting Graves disease. Combining iRepertoire HTBI primers with Arm-PCR of CDR3 regions, the authors built TCR beta libraries. TCRdb fed the multiplex PCR reads into MiXCR, producing one record per CDR3 protein. The sample shows approximately 560,000 distinct CDR3 sequences, around 15% of them seen only once. Time point given: newly diagnosed GD, antithyroid drugs for less than 3 months. PBMCs provided the RNA from which the TCR library was made. These data were likewise used in another study, on T cells in Graves' hyperthyroidism and ophthalmopathy.

Sequenced material: peripheral blood mononuclear cells (PBMCs), taken at new diagnosis, from a patient treated with antithyroid drugs. These receptor sequences come from a man between 18 and 29 years old with Graves disease.

This clonotype was observed many times. V gene TRBV2 combines with J gene TRBJ2-5, with 11 bases identical to TRBD2. The CDR3 is made up of 15 amino acids. Germline CDR1 SNHLY, CDR2 FYNNEI. The V gene end was trimmed by 5 bases and the J gene end by 5 bases; junction bases not matched to a gene: 7. CDR3 sequence reads: CASSKTLAGAETQYF. The CDR3 DNA sequence: TGTGCCAGCAGTAAGACACTAGCGGGGGCGGAGACCCAGTACTTC.

This clonotype has just a few counts. The chain combines TRBV7-3 with TRBJ2-1; TRBD2 matches 10 bases. The V and J ends lost 2 bases and 8 bases, in that order; junction bases with no gene match: 6. The CDR3 loop spans 15 amino acids. Germline-derived CDR1 and CDR2 are SGHTA and FQGTGA. In DNA form, the CDR3 reads TGTGCCAGCAGCTTACTAGCGGGAGCGAAGGATGAGCAGTTCTTC. Protein: CASSLLAGAKDEQFF.

This clonotype was found many times. V gene TRBV3-1 combines with J gene TRBJ2-3, with 8 bases that match TRBD2. This CDR3 has 17 residues. J lost 3 bases, V lost 0 bases, and 8 bases had no gene match. Looked up from germline, CDR1 is LGHDT and CDR2 is YNNKEL (reference sequence). CDR3 region: CASSQDVSGSMTDTQYF. The CDR3, as DNA: TGTGCCAGCAGCCAAGACGTGAGCGGGAGCATGACAGATACGCAGTATTTT.

The table lists this clonotype with many counts. This chain links TRBV7-9 with TRBJ2-5; D is tentatively TRBD1 or TRBD2 (5 bases each). The V end lost 5 bases, the J end lost 4 bases, and 14 bases lay between the germline ends. From germline, CDR1 is SEHNR and CDR2 FQNEAQ (reference sequence). The CDR3 runs 14 residues. The CDR3 loop reads CASSTMGVGETQYF. For the CDR3, the DNA is TGTGCCAGCAGCACAATGGGGGTCGGAGAGACCCAGTACTTC.

The V call is TRBV12-3 or TRBV12-4, the J call TRBJ1-5; TRBD1 matches at 7 bases. The CDR3 covers 16 residues. The J segment lost 9 bases and the V segment lost 1 base, leaving 12 bases of the junction unmatched. Here the CDR3 DNA reads TGTGCCAGCAGTTTAGGAGGCGATTCAGGGGGAAGGCCCCAGCATTTT. Residues: CASSLGGDSGGRPQHF.

In this sample, this clonotype turned up many times. CDR3 protein: CASSSTGGPETQYF. CDR3 bases: TGTGCCAGCAGTTCGACAGGGGGACCAGAGACCCAGTACTTC. The chain joins TRBV7-9 to TRBJ2-5, with TRBD1 identical over 9 bases. The CDR3 runs 14 residues. Germline V gene sequence: CDR1 SEHNR, CDR2 FQNEAQ (reference sequence). The junction had 6 bases not matched to a gene; V was cut back by 6 bases and J by 4 bases.

This clonotype was detected many times. V is TRBV12-3 or TRBV12-4 and J is TRBJ2-1; 10 bases map to TRBD2. V gave up 7 bases and J gave up 0 bases; unmatched junction bases: 6. The CDR3 has 16 residues. The CDR3 sequence: CASTQAGGSSYNEQFF. CDR3 nucleotides: TGTGCCAGCACCCAAGCGGGAGGGAGCTCCTACAATGAGCAGTTCTTC.

In its sample, this clonotype was seen many times. This chain joins TRBV7-2 and TRBJ1-1; D gene ambiguous. CDR3 size: 13 residues. The germline V and J ends were trimmed by 11 bases and 1 base, with 14 bases remaining between them. Germline V gives CDR1 SGHTA, CDR2 FQGNSA. The CDR3 sequence: CAGREGGNTEAFF. The DNA for the CDR3 is TGTGCCGGTAGGGAGGGCGGGAACACTGAAGCTTTCTTT.

This chain links TRBV29-1 with TRBJ2-1, with unresolved D. Trimming left V 4 bases short and J 9 bases short, with 16 bases between. The germline V gene encodes CDR1 SQVTM and CDR2 ANQGSEA. The CDR3 runs 13 residues. As DNA, the CDR3 is TGCAGCGTTGTCGCCACGGCTAAGGGTGAGCAGTTCTTC. Amino acids: CSVVATAKGEQFF.

The table lists this clonotype with many counts. This rearrangement joins TRBV30 to TRBJ1-2; D not certain. The CDR3 has 10 residues. Trimming took 5 bases from V and 4 from J, leaving 5 bases between them. Germline V gene data show CDR1 as GTSNPN and CDR2 as SVGIG (reference sequence). The CDR3 sequence is CAWGTYGYTF. The CDR3 bases are TGTGCCTGGGGCACCTATGGCTACACCTTC. The whole variable domain, remainder taken from reference TRBV30 and TRBJ1-2, is SQTIHQWPATLVQPVGSPLSLECTVEGTSNPNLYWYRQAAGRGLQLLFYSVGIGQISSEVPQNLSASRPQDRQFILSSKKLLLSDSGFYLCAWGTYGYTFGSGTRLTVV.

At least ten counts were recorded for this clonotype. The CDR3 nucleotides are TGTGCCTGGACCGTAGCGGGACGTGGCGATGAGCAGTTCTTC. Translating it yields CAWTVAGRGDEQFF. This rearrangement joins TRBV30 to TRBJ2-1; 8 bases are shared with TRBD2. With 4 bases clipped from V and 8 bases from J, the junction kept 10 bases outside the gene matches. CDR3 size: 14 residues. Per germline, CDR1 GTSNPN and CDR2 SVGIG (reference sequence).

This clonotype was counted many times. CDR3 in amino acids: CASSLGSGGLNEQYF. The CDR3 coding sequence is TGCGCCAGCAGCTTGGGGTCAGGGGGCTTGAACGAGCAGTACTTC. This sequence joins TRBV5-1 and TRBJ2-7; 8 bases map to TRBD1. The V gene's germline CDR1 is SGHRS and CDR2 YFSETQ. The CDR3 runs to 15 residues. The junction had 7 bases not matched to a gene; V was cut back by 0 bases and J by 5 bases.

In the case of this clonotype: The junction does not match germline at one end; this may be a read error. The V gene is TRBV28, the J gene TRBJ1-2; TRBD1 matches at 8 bases. The CDR3 extends over 16 amino acids. The germline V gene encodes CDR1 MDHEN and CDR2 SYDVKM. The CDR3 DNA follows: TGTGCCAGCTACTCCCAGGGGGCGCGGGACTACTATGGCTACATCTTC. Translating gives CASYSQGARDYYGYIF.

To note about this clonotype: Just one base apart from a much larger clone, this may be a read error. The chain carries TRBV7-8 and TRBJ2-1, with TRBD2 matching over 8 bases. The germline V gene encodes CDR1 SGHVS and CDR2 FQNEAQ. With 8 bases clipped from V and 6 bases from J, the junction kept 15 bases outside the gene matches. The CDR3 length is 16 residues. For the CDR3, the DNA is TGTGCCAGCTCCCCTCCAGCGGGACTAGGAGGCAATGAGCAGTTCTTC. This gives the protein CASSPPAGLGGNEQFF.

This clonotype has at least ten counts. This chain joins TRBV28 and TRBJ2-4; D is perhaps TRBD1 or TRBD2 (7 bases each). Deletions cut 5 bases from V and 1 base from J, with 18 bases between. The CDR3 is 17 amino acids. Germline assignment: CDR1 MDHEN and CDR2 SYDVKM. In DNA form, the CDR3 reads TGTGCCAGCAGTCCCCCCGGGGGAGGGGGCGCCAAAAACATTCAGTACTTC. Translation gives CASSPPGGGGAKNIQYF.

Only a few counts were recorded for this clonotype. J is TRBJ1-2 and V is TRBV9, with D perhaps matching TRBD1 (6 bases). This CDR3 has 16 residues. Trimming took off 4 bases at V and 8 bases at J, with 24 bases between the two ends. Germline CDR1 is SGDLS and CDR2 is YYNGEE. The CDR3 loop is CASSPPGGQGGSGYTF. The DNA of the CDR3 is TGTGCCAGCAGCCCACCGGGGGGGCAGGGAGGTTCGGGCTACACCTTC.

In its sample, this clonotype was seen many times. The chain couples TRBV12-3 or TRBV12-4 to TRBJ1-5; 9 nucleotides align to TRBD1. Losses at the gene ends were 5 bases for V and 10 bases for J; bases not matched to a gene: 9. The CDR3 spans 14 residues. CDR3 protein: CASSERDREVPQHF. CDR3 nucleotides: TGTGCCAGCAGTGAAAGGGACAGGGAGGTTCCCCAGCATTTT.

This clonotype was picked up many times. J is TRBJ1-2 and V is TRBV27; no clear D gene. V was pared by 4 bases and J by 2 bases, with 11 bases between. Germline V gene sequence: CDR1 MNHEY, CDR2 SMNVEV (reference sequence). The CDR3 sequence is 14 residues long. The CDR3 DNA reads as TGTGCCAGCAGTTCGTACCGGGAGAACTATGGCTACACCTTC. Translated, it gives CASSSYRENYGYTF.

The V gene is TRBV6-2 or TRBV6-3, the J gene TRBJ1-2; TRBD1 is a possible D gene (5 bases). This CDR3 contains 13 residues. CDR1 MNHEY and CDR2 SVGEGT come from the germline V gene. V was shortened by 2 bases and J by 8 bases, with 12 bases between the two germline ends. The CDR3 reads CASSYRDGEGYTF. Here the CDR3 DNA reads TGTGCCAGCAGTTACCGGGACGGGGAGGGCTACACCTTC.

This clonotype was counted at least ten times. The V call is TRBV12-3 or TRBV12-4, the J call TRBJ2-5, with D possibly TRBD1 on 6 matching bases. The V end was cut by 8 bases, the J end by 0 bases, with 10 bases between. The CDR3 loop spans 13 amino acids. The CDR3 region has the DNA TGTGCCAGCCTTGGACAGAACCAAGAGACCCAGTACTTC. Amino acid sequence: CASLGQNQETQYF.

This clonotype was detected ten times or more. The chain uses TRBV12-3 or TRBV12-4 and TRBJ2-5, with 8 bases lining up with TRBD1. The CDR3 is 16 residues long. With 2 bases clipped from V and 1 base from J, the junction kept 6 bases outside the gene matches. DNA for the CDR3: TGTGCCAGCAGTTTACGGGGACAGGAGGCCCAAGAGACCCAGTACTTC. This codes for CASSLRGQEAQETQYF.